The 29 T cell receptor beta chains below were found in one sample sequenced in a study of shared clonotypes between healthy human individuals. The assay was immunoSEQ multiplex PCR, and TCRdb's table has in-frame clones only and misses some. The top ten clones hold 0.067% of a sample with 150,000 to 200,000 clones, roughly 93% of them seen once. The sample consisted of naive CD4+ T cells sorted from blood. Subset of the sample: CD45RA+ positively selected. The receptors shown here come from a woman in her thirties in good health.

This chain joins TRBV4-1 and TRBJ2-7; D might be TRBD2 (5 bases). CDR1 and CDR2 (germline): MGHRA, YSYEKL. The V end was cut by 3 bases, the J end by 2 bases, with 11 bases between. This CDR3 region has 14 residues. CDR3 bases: TGCGCCAGCAGCCAGGTTGGGCGGGCCTACGAGCAGTACTTC. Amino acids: CASSQVGRAYEQYF.

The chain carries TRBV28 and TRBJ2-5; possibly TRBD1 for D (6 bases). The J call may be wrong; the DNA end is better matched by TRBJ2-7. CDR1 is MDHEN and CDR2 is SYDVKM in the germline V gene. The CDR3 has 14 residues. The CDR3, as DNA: TGTGCCAGCAAAATCTCCGGGGACATCTACGAGCAGTACTTC. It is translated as CASKISGDIYEQYF.

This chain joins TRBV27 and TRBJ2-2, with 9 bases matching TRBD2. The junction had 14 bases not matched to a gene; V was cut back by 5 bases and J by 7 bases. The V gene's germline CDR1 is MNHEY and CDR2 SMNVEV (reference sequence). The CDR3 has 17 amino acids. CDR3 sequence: CASSPLAGDTYFGELFF. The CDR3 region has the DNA TGTGCCAGCAGTCCGTTAGCGGGAGATACTTACTTCGGGGAGCTGTTTTTT.

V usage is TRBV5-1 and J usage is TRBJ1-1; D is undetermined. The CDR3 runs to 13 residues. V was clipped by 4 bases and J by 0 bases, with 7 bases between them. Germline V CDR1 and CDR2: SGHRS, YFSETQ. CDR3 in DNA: TGCGCCAGCAGCCCAAGGGTGAACACTGAAGCTTTCTTT. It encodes CASSPRVNTEAFF.

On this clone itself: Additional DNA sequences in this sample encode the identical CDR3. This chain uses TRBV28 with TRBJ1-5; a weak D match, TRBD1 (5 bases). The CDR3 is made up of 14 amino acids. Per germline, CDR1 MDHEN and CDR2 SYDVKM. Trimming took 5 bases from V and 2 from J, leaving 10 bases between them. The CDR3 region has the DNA TGTGCCAGCAGTCAGGGCGGAGGCAATCAGCCCCAGCATTTT. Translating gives CASSQGGGNQPQHF.

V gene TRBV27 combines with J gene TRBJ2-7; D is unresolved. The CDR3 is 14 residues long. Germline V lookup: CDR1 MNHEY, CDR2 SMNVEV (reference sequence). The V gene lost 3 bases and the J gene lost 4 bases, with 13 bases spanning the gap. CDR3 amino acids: CASSLSQDLYEQYF. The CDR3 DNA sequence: TGTGCCAGCAGTTTGAGCCAGGACCTGTACGAGCAGTACTTC.

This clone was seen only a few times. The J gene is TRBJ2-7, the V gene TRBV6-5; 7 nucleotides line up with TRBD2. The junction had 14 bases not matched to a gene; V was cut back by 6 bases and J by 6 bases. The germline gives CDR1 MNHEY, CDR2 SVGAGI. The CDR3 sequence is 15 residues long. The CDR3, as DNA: TGTGCCAGCAGACGGAGCCGGGACTACTCGAGCGAGCAGTACTTC. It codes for CASRRSRDYSSEQYF.

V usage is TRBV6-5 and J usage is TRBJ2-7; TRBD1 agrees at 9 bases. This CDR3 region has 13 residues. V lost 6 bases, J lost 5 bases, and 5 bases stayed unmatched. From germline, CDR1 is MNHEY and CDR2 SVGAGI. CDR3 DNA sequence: TGTGCCAGCAGGACAGGGGGAGGAAACGAGCAGTACTTC. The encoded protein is CASRTGGGNEQYF.

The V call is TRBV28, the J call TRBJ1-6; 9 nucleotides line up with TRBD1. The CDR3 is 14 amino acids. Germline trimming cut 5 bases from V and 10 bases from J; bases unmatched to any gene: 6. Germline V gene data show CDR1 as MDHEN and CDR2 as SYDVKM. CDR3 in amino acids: CASSLGTGFSPLHF. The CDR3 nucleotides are TGTGCCAGCAGTCTTGGGACAGGGTTCTCACCCCTCCACTTT.

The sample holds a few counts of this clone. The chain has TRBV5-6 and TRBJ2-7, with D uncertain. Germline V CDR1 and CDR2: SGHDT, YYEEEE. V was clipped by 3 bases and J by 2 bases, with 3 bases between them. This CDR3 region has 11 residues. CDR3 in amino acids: CASSSAYEQYF. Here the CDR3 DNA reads TGTGCCAGCAGCTCCGCCTACGAGCAGTACTTC.

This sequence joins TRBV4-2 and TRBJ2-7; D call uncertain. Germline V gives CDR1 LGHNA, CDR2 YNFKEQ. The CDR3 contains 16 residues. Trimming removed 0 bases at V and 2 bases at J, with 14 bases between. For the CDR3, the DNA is TGTGCCAGCAGCCAAGAGGGTACCGGCTTGGCCTACGAGCAGTACTTC. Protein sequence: CASSQEGTGLAYEQYF.

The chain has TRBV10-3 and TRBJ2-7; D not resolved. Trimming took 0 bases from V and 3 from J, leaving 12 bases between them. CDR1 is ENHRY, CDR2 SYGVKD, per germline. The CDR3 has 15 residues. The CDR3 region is CAISESKKSLYEQYF. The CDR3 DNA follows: TGTGCCATCAGTGAGTCGAAGAAAAGCCTCTACGAGCAGTACTTC.

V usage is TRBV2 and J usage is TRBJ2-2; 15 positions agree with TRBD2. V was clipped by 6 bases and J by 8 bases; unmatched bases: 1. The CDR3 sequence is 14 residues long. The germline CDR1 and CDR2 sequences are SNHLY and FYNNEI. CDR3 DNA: TGTGCCAGCAGCGGACTAGCGGGAGGGGGGGAGCTGTTTTTT. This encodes CASSGLAGGGELFF. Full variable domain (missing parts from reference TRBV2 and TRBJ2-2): EPEVTQTPSHQVTQMGQEVILRCVPISNHLYFYWYRQILGQKVEFLVSFYNNEISEKSEIFDDQFSVERPDGSNFTLKIRSTKLEDSAMYFCASSGLAGGGELFFGEGSRLTVL.

The CDR3 is CASSEAFGSGYEQYF. DNA of the CDR3: TGTGCCAGCAGTGAAGCTTTCGGTAGCGGCTACGAGCAGTACTTC. The V and J genes are TRBV6-1 and TRBJ2-7, with TRBD2 as a possible D gene (6 bases). Germline CDR1 MNHNS, CDR2 SASEGT. This CDR3 comprises 15 residues. V was clipped by 0 bases and J by 3 bases, with 12 bases between them.

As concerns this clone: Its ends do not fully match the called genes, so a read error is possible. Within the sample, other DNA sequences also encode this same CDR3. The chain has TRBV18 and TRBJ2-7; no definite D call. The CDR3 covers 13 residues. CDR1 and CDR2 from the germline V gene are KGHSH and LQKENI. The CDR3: CASSPGSSYEQYF. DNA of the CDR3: TGTGCCAGCTCTCCCGGGTCCTCCTACGAACAGTACTTC. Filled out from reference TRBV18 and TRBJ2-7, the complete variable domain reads NAGVMQNPRHLVRRRGQEARLRCSPMKGHSHVYWYRQLPEEGLKFMVYLQKENIIDESGMPKERFSAEFPKEGPSILRIQQVVRGDSAAYFCASSPGSSYEQYFGPGTRLTVT.

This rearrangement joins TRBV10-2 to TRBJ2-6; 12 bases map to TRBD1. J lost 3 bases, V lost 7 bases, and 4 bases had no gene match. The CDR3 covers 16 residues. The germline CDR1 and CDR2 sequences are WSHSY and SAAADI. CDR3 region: CASTRDRGLGANVLTF. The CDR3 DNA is TGCGCCAGCACCCGGGACAGGGGGCTTGGGGCCAACGTCCTGACTTTC.

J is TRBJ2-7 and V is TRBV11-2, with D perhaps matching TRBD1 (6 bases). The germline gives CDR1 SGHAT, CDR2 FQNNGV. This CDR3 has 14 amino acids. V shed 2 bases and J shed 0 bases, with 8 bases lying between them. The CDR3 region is CASSLRGTSYEQYF. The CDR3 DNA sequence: TGTGCCAGCAGCTTAAGGGGGACCTCCTACGAGCAGTACTTC.

For the CDR3, the DNA is TGTGCCAGCAGTTTATGGGGACAGGGGAATGAAAAACTGTTTTTT. This sequence encodes CASSLWGQGNEKLFF. This chain joins TRBV28 and TRBJ1-4, with 10 bases fitting TRBD1. There are 15 residues in the CDR3. V dropped 0 bases and J dropped 5; count of bases not matched to a gene: 0. In germline, CDR1 is MDHEN, CDR2 SYDVKM.

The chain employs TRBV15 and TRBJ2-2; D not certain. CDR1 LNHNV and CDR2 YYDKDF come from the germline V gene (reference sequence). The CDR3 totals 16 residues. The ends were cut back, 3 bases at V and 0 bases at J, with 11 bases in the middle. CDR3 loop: CATSRARYANTGELFF. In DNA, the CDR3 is TGTGCCACCAGCAGGGCACGATATGCGAACACCGGGGAGCTGTTTTTT.

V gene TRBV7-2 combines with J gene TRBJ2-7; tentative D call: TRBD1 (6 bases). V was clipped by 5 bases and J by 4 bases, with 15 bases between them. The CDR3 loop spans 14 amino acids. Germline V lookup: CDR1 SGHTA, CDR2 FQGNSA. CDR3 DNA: TGTGCCAGCAGCCCAGGGGCGTACGCGTACGAGCAGTACTTC. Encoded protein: CASSPGAYAYEQYF.

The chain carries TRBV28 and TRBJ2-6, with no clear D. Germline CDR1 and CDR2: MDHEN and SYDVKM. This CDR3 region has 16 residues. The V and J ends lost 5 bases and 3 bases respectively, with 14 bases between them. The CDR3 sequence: CASSGDGPVGANVLTF. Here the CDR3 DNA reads TGTGCCAGCAGTGGAGATGGGCCTGTTGGGGCCAACGTCCTGACTTTC.

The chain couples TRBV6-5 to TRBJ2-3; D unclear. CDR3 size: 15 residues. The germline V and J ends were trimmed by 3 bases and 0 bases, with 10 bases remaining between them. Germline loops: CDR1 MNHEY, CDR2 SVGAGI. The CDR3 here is CASSYIWQSTDTQYF. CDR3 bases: TGTGCCAGCAGTTATATTTGGCAGAGCACAGATACGCAGTATTTT.

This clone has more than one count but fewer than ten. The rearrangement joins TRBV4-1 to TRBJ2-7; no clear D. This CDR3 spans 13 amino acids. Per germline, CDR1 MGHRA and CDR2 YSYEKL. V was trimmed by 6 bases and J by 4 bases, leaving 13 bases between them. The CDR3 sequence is CASSPGPFYEQYF. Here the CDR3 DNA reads TGCGCCAGCAGTCCCGGCCCCTTTTACGAGCAGTACTTC.

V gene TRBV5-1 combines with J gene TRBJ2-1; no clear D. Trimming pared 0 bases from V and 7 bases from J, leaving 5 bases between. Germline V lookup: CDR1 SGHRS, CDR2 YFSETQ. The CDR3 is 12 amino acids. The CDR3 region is CASSLGANEQFF. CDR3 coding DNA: TGCGCCAGCAGCTTGGGCGCTAATGAGCAGTTCTTC.

The CDR3 DNA sequence: TGTGCCTGGAAGGGGGGTTGGGGAAACACCATATATTTT. It encodes CAWKGGWGNTIYF. The chain recombines TRBV30 with TRBJ1-3; perhaps TRBD1 as D (6 bases). Germline V lookup: CDR1 GTSNPN, CDR2 SVGIG (reference sequence). The CDR3 has 13 amino acids. The ends were cut back, 4 bases at V and 4 bases at J, with 11 bases in the middle.

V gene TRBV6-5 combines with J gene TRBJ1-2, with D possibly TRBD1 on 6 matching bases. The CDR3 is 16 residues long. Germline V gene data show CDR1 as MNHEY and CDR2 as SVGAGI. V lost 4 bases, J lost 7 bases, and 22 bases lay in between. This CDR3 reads CASSFGVTGLGVGYTF. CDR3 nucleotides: TGTGCCAGCAGTTTCGGTGTGACAGGCCTAGGGGTTGGCTACACCTTC.

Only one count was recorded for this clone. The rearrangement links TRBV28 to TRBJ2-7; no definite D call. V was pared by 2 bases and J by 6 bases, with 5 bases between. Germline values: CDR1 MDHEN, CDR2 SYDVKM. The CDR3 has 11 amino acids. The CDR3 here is CASSLIREQYF. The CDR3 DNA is TGTGCCAGCAGTTTAATCCGCGAGCAGTACTTC.

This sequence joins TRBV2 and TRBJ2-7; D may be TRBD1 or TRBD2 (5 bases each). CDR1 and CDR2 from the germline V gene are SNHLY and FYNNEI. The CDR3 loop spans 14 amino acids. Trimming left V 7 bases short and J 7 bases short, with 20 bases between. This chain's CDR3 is CASTSGWGSLEQYF. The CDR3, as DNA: TGTGCCAGCACTTCTGGATGGGGGAGCTTGGAGCAGTACTTC. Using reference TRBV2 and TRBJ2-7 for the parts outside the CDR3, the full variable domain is EPEVTQTPSHQVTQMGQEVILRCVPISNHLYFYWYRQILGQKVEFLVSFYNNEISEKSEIFDDQFSVERPDGSNFTLKIRSTKLEDSAMYFCASTSGWGSLEQYFGPGTRLTVT.

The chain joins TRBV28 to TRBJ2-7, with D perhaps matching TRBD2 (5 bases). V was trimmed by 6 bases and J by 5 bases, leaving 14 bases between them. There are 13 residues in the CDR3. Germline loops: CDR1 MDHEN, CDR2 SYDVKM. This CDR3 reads CASSPLVGNEQYF. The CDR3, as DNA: TGTGCCAGCAGCCCTCTTGTCGGGAACGAGCAGTACTTC. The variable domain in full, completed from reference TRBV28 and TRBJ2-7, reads DVKVTQSSRYLVKRTGEKVFLECVQDMDHENMFWYRQDPGLGLRLIYFSYDVKMKEKGDIPEGYSVSREKKERFSLILESASTNQTSMYLCASSPLVGNEQYFGPGTRLTVT.